These T cell receptor beta chains were read from a single sample in a study of blood T cell repertoires in COVID-19. The protocol was immunoSEQ multiplex PCR, while the TCRdb copy is restricted to in-frame clones and leaves out a portion. This table holds some 140,000 clones, more than 75% found once. What was sequenced was peripheral blood. The receptors originated from a woman in her forties or fifties who had recovered from COVID-19. Each CDR3 is given with its conserved first and last residue. The D gene is left open where the match is weak. Size values are once, few and many counts, or a class for expanded clones, and some rows have none.

V,size,J,D,DNA,CDR3
TRBV7-9,NA,TRBJ2-5,NA,TGTGCCAGCAGCTTAGCGCGCGGGGGCCGAGAGACCCAGTACTTC,CASSLARGGRETQYF
TRBV7-2,once,TRBJ2-1,TRBD2,TGTGCCAGCAGCCCCCGAGTAAGCGGGAGTAACAATGAGCAGTTCTTC,CASSPRVSGSNNEQFF
TRBV5-1,NA,TRBJ2-1,TRBD2,TGCGCCAGCAGCCGGACTGGGGGAGGGGATTCTAATGAGCAGTTCTTC,CASSRTGGGDSNEQFF
TRBV2,NA,TRBJ2-5,NA,TGTGCCAGCAGTGACAGGGCAAAGGAGACCCAGTACTTC,CASSDRAKETQYF
TRBV4-3,NA,TRBJ2-1,TRBD2,TGCGCCAGCAGCCAAGATGGCCTAGCGGGAGGGAATGAGCAGTTCTTC,CASSQDGLAGGNEQFF
TRBV11-2,NA,TRBJ2-7,NA,TGTGCCAGCAGCTTAAGGGGCTACGAGCAGTACTTC,CASSLRGYEQYF
TRBV18,NA,TRBJ2-1,NA,TGTGCCAGCTCACCACGGCTCCACAATGAGCAGTTCTTC,CASSPRLHNEQFF
TRBV5-1,NA,TRBJ2-1,TRBD1,TGCGCCAGCAGCTTTGAGGACAGGCGCAATGAGCAGTTCTTC,CASSFEDRRNEQFF
TRBV5-1,NA,TRBJ2-3,TRBD1,TGCGCCAGCAGCCCGGGACAGGGAGTTTCAGATACGCAGTATTTT,CASSPGQGVSDTQYF
TRBV29-1,NA,TRBJ1-1,NA,TGCAGCGTGGGATCAGGGTGGGGCATGAACACTGAAGCTTTCTTT,CSVGSGWGMNTEAFF
TRBV7-6,NA,TRBJ1-2,TRBD1,TGTGCCAGCAGCCGACGCGACAGGGATAACTATGGCTACACCTTC,CASSRRDRDNYGYTF
TRBV6-1,NA,TRBJ2-6,TRBD1,TGTGCCAGCAGTGAAATAAGGCAGGGGGCAGTCTCTGGGGCCAACGTCCTGACTTTC,CASSEIRQGAVSGANVLTF
TRBV12-3/TRBV12-4,NA,TRBJ2-1,NA,TGTGCCAGCAGTCTTGACAGGTTTAATGAGCAGTTCTTC,CASSLDRFNEQFF
TRBV7-9,NA,TRBJ1-2,TRBD1,TGTGCCAGCAGTCCACAGGGGGCGGGCCATGGCTACACCTTC,CASSPQGAGHGYTF
TRBV28,NA,TRBJ1-5,NA,TGTGCCTGGGCGGGACCATCCAATCAGCCCCAGCATTTT,CAWAGPSNQPQHF
TRBV28,NA,TRBJ2-3,TRBD2,TGTGCCTCCTCCTCCGTACTAGCGGAGATCACAGATACGCAGTATTTT,CASSSVLAEITDTQYF
TRBV20-1,NA,TRBJ2-7,TRBD2,TGCAGTGCTAGTATCGGCGGGAGGGCCGGGTACGAGCAGTACTTC,CSASIGGRAGYEQYF
TRBV30,NA,TRBJ2-3,TRBD1,TGTGCCTGGAGTGCCGACAGGGGGTTCACAGATACGCAGTATTTT,CAWSADRGFTDTQYF
TRBV7-9,few,TRBJ1-1,NA,TGTGCCAGCAGTCTCGACACGAACACTGAAGCTTTCTTT,CASSLDTNTEAFF
TRBV6-5,NA,TRBJ2-7,NA,TGTGCCAGCAGTTACATAAAGGGGTCCTACGAGCAGTACTTC,CASSYIKGSYEQYF
TRBV5-1,NA,TRBJ1-1,NA,TGCGCCAGCAGCTTGGCCGGCAGGGTGGAGACTGAAGCTTTCTTT,CASSLAGRVETEAFF
TRBV4-1,NA,TRBJ2-2,TRBD1,TGCGCCAGCAGCCAAGACGGGACAGGGGGACTCACCGGGGAGCTGTTTTTT,CASSQDGTGGLTGELFF
TRBV6-5,NA,TRBJ2-1,NA,TGTGCCAGCAGGGACTTCCCATCGTTTAATGAGCAGTTCTTC,CASRDFPSFNEQFF
TRBV9,NA,TRBJ2-1,TRBD2,TGTGCCAGCAGTATTGGGGGGGACGCCTACAATGAGCAGTTCTTC,CASSIGGDAYNEQFF
TRBV11-2,NA,TRBJ2-7,TRBD2,TGTGCCAGCAGTTCTAGCGGGATCGTTACCTACGAGCAGTACTTC,CASSSSGIVTYEQYF
TRBV19,NA,TRBJ1-2,NA,TGTGCCAGCAGGGTCGCCTATGGCTACACCTTC,CASRVAYGYTF
TRBV6-2/TRBV6-3,NA,TRBJ2-1,TRBD1,TGTGCCAGCAGTTCCCGGACAGGAAACTTTGGTGAGCAGTTCTTC,CASSSRTGNFGEQFF
TRBV6-2/TRBV6-3,many,TRBJ1-2,NA,TGTGCCAGCAGTTACGGGGGCAGTGGCTACACCTTC,CASSYGGSGYTF
TRBV6-5,NA,TRBJ1-1,NA,TGTGCCAGCAGCCGCAGGGGTAGAGCTTTCTTT,CASSRRGRAFF
TRBV6-5,once,TRBJ1-1,TRBD1,TGTGCCAGCACCCGACAGGGGGAAGGGTCTGAAGCTTTCTTT,CASTRQGEGSEAFF
TRBV19,NA,TRBJ2-3,TRBD2,TGTGCCAGTAGCAGACTAGCGGGGCCCACAGATACGCAGTATTTT,CASSRLAGPTDTQYF
TRBV7-2,NA,TRBJ2-5,TRBD2,TGTGCCAGCAGCCAAGGGGGTAGCGGGATTGGAACCCAGTACTTC,CASSQGGSGIGTQYF
TRBV19,NA,TRBJ2-7,NA,TGTGCCAGTAGTTCCCGGGGAAGGGACGAGCAGTACTTC,CASSSRGRDEQYF
TRBV9,NA,TRBJ2-7,TRBD2,TGTGCCAGCAGCCCTGGGACTAGCGGCTACGAGCAGTACTTC,CASSPGTSGYEQYF
TRBV27,NA,TRBJ1-2,NA,TGTGCCAGCAGTTTCCTTGACAGGCTCCAATACTATGGCTACACCTTC,CASSFLDRLQYYGYTF
TRBV19,NA,TRBJ2-4,TRBD2,TGTGCCAGTAGCCGGGAGGGCCGCATCGAAAACATTCAGTACTTC,CASSREGRIENIQYF
TRBV28,NA,TRBJ2-5,NA,TGTGCCAGCAGCTCAACGGGGAGCTATGAGACCCAGTACTTC,CASSSTGSYETQYF
TRBV4-2,few,TRBJ1-1,NA,TGTGCCAGCAGCCAAGATAGCGGTTTCCGAGAAGCTTTCTTT,CASSQDSGFREAFF
TRBV19,NA,TRBJ1-6,NA,TGTGCCAGTAGGTTCGAGGCTCACTCACCCCTCCACTTT,CASRFEAHSPLHF
TRBV5-1,NA,TRBJ2-5,NA,TGCGCCAGCAGCCCTGGACAGCAAGAGACCCAGTACTTC,CASSPGQQETQYF
TRBV6-5,NA,TRBJ2-5,TRBD2,TGTGCCAGCAGTTACTCGAACGGGGGGGCCGAAGAGACCCAGTACTTC,CASSYSNGGAEETQYF
TRBV7-9,NA,TRBJ2-7,NA,TGTGCCAGCAGCTTTACAGAGAGCTCCTACGAGCAGTACTTC,CASSFTESSYEQYF
TRBV7-2,NA,TRBJ1-6,TRBD1,TGTGCCAGCAGCTTAGACTACAGGGGTAATTCACCCCTCCACTTT,CASSLDYRGNSPLHF
TRBV6-2/TRBV6-3,NA,TRBJ2-5,NA,TGTGCCAGCAGTTACTCGATGGGGCGGGAGACCCAGTACTTC,CASSYSMGRETQYF
TRBV5-4,few,TRBJ2-1,NA,TGTGCCAGCAGTCAGGGCGGGGCTAGCTCCTACAATGAGCAGTTCTTC,CASSQGGASSYNEQFF
TRBV7-9,NA,TRBJ2-5,TRBD2,TGTGCCAGCAGCTTACTAGCGGGGGGGGAGACCCAGTACTTC,CASSLLAGGETQYF
TRBV6-5,NA,TRBJ1-1,NA,TGTGCCAGCAGCTCGTACGGGTTTAAAGCTTTCTTT,CASSSYGFKAFF
TRBV11-2,few,TRBJ2-1,NA,TGTGCCAGCAGCTTTGCCCCCCAGACTACCCCCAATGAGCAGTTCTTC,CASSFAPQTTPNEQFF
TRBV6-5,NA,TRBJ2-1,TRBD1,TGTGCCAGCGGCCGGGACAGGGGCAATGAGCAGTTCTTC,CASGRDRGNEQFF
TRBV5-1,once,TRBJ2-5,NA,TGCGCCAGCAGCGCCTTCGGCCAGGGCCCATCCGAGACCCAGTACTTC,CASSAFGQGPSETQYF
TRBV11-2,NA,TRBJ2-1,TRBD2,TGTGCCAGCAGCCCCAAACCGGCCCGGGGACTAGTTATATACAATGAGCAGTTCTTC,CASSPKPARGLVIYNEQFF
TRBV2,NA,TRBJ2-5,NA,TGTGCCAGCAGTGATCGAGGCCCCCCCTGGCAGAACCAAGAGACCCAGTACTTC,CASSDRGPPWQNQETQYF
TRBV2,NA,TRBJ1-6,TRBD1,TGTGCCAGCAGGAAGGGGACAGCGGATTCACCCCTCCACTTT,CASRKGTADSPLHF
TRBV2,NA,TRBJ1-1,NA,TGTGCCAGCAAGCAAGAGGACAGTGCAGCTTTCTTT,CASKQEDSAAFF
TRBV7-3,NA,TRBJ2-5,NA,TGTGCCAGCAGCTTAAGCGGGGCAGGGGAGACCCAGTACTTC,CASSLSGAGETQYF
TRBV18,NA,TRBJ2-3,NA,TGTGCCAGCTCACTATTTTTGGCCCCTCAGGATACGCAGTATTTT,CASSLFLAPQDTQYF
TRBV3-1/TRBV3-2,once,TRBJ2-1,TRBD2,TGTGCCAGCAGCCAAGACGCGGGGGAGGCCTACAATGAGCAGTTCTTC,CASSQDAGEAYNEQFF
TRBV5-1,NA,TRBJ1-1,NA,TGCGCCAGCAAGTGGAGGGAAGGAATCACTGAAGCTTTCTTT,CASKWREGITEAFF